One sample yielded the 26 T cell receptor beta chains listed below, sequenced in a study of tumor and adjacent non-tumor tissue in lung cancer. The library came from three nested PCR rounds adapted from ARM-PCR protocols. TCRdb analysed the multiplex PCR reads with MiXCR anew, one entry per CDR3 protein. The table includes over 80,000 distinct CDR3 sequences, 80% detected once. No cell sorting was done before RNA was extracted from the tissue. This non-tumor lung sample came from over 3 cm beyond the tumor edge. Specimen: distant non-tumor lung tissue. These receptors were obtained from a man aged 55 to 69 with small cell lung cancer.

J is TRBJ1-2 and V is TRBV6-1; tentatively, D is TRBD1 (6 bases). In germline, CDR1 is MNHNS, CDR2 SASEGT. V was cut by 7 bases and J by 9 bases, with 21 bases left in between. The CDR3 length is 14 residues. CDR3 loop: CASTTGGRKYCYTF. In DNA, the CDR3 is TGTGCCAGCACGACCGGGGGCCGAAAATATTGCTACACCTTC.

This chain connects TRBV4-1 to TRBJ2-7; 13 bases match TRBD2. The CDR3 loop spans 16 amino acids. Germline loops: CDR1 MGHRA, CDR2 YSYEKL. Losses at the gene ends were 4 bases for V and 7 bases for J; bases not matched to a gene: 10. The DNA of the CDR3 is TGCGCCAGCAGCCTTGAACTAGCGGGAGGGCCCAGGGAGCAGTACTTC. Translated, it gives CASSLELAGGPREQYF.

This clonotype appeared a single time. The chain couples TRBV5-4 to TRBJ2-2; TRBD2 agrees at 9 bases. V was pared by 4 bases and J by 5 bases, with 9 bases of the junction left unmatched. This CDR3 has 16 residues. Per germline, CDR1 SGHNT and CDR2 YYREEE (reference sequence). The CDR3 DNA reads TGTGCCAGCAGCCCAGCGGGAGGACCTAAGACCGGGGAGCTGTTTTTT. Translated, it gives CASSPAGGPKTGELFF.

This clonotype has a count of ten or more. Here the CDR3 reads CASSYGQGGYTEAFF. CDR3 DNA sequence: TGTGCCAGCAGTTACGGACAGGGGGGATACACTGAAGCTTTCTTT. The chain recombines TRBV6-5 with TRBJ1-1; 10 bases align to TRBD1. There are 15 residues in the CDR3. Looked up from germline, CDR1 is MNHEY and CDR2 is SVGAGI. The V gene end was trimmed by 2 bases and the J gene end by 3 bases; junction bases not matched to a gene: 3.

As to this clonotype: At one end, the junction sequence differs from germline, possibly due to a read error. V gene TRBV7-9 combines with J gene TRBJ2-7; TRBD2 matches at 12 bases. The CDR3 is made up of 15 amino acids. CDR1 and CDR2 from the germline V gene are SEHNR and FQNEAQ (reference sequence). CDR3 sequence (DNA): TGTGCCGGCAGCAACCGGACTAGCGGGACCTATGAGCAGTACTTC. Encoded protein: CAGSNRTSGTYEQYF. Using reference TRBV7-9 and TRBJ2-7 for the parts outside the CDR3, the full variable domain is DTGVSQNPRHKITKRGQNVTFRCDPISEHNRLYWYRQTLGQGPEFLTYFQNEAQLEKSRLLSDRFSAERPKGSFSTLEIQRTEQGDSAMYLCAGSNRTSGTYEQYFGPGTRLTVT.

V gene TRBV5-1 combines with J gene TRBJ2-1; TRBD2 agrees at 8 bases. This CDR3 is built from 17 residues. CDR1 SGHRS and CDR2 YFSETQ come from the germline V gene. The CDR3 DNA is TGCGACAACAGCACTGGGGAACGGCTAGCGGGTTACGATGAGCAGTTCTTC. It is translated as CDNSTGERLAGYDEQFF. Full variable domain (outside the CDR3, taken from reference TRBV5-1 and TRBJ2-1): KAGVTQTPRYLIKTRGQQVTLSCSPISGHRSVSWYQQTPGQGLQFLFEYFSETQRNKGNFPGRFSGRQFSNSRSEMNVSTLELGDSALYLCDNSTGERLAGYDEQFFGPGTRLTVL.

DNA of the CDR3: TGCTGCGATTCTAGGGACCCGCGCTCCTACGAGCAGTACGTC. It encodes CCDSRDPRSYEQYV. The rearrangement uses TRBV29-1 and TRBJ2-7; perhaps D is TRBD1 or TRBD2 (5 bases each). The CDR3 totals 14 residues. Germline-derived CDR1 and CDR2 are SQVTM and ANQGSEA.

The chain uses TRBV12-3 or TRBV12-4 and TRBJ2-5; D may be TRBD1 (5 bases). The CDR3 is 15 residues long. Trimming shortened V by 6 bases and J by 3 bases, and 17 bases separated the two germline ends. This chain's CDR3 is CASSSVAPREETQYF. CDR3 nucleotide sequence: TGTGCCAGCAGCTCTGTAGCCCCCAGGGAAGAGACCCAGTACTTC.

The rearrangement links TRBV28 to TRBJ2-3; possible D gene TRBD2, 6 bases. The CDR3 is made up of 15 amino acids. The germline V gene encodes CDR1 MDHEN and CDR2 SYDVKM. With 3 bases removed from V and 2 bases from J, the gap between germline ends came to 12 bases. This chain's CDR3 is CASSLVSGHTDTQYF. For the CDR3, the DNA is TGTGCCAGCAGTTTGGTTAGCGGCCACACAGATACGCAGTATTTT.

About this clonotype itself: One end of the junction does not line up with germline, which may come from a read error. The genes are TRBV11-1 and TRBJ2-5; D remains ambiguous. The CDR3 has 14 residues. Germline CDR1 is SGHAT and CDR2 is FQDESV (reference sequence). The CDR3: CARSLRRYQETQYF. The CDR3 DNA reads TGTGCTAGGAGCTTAAGACGGTATCAAGAGACCCAATACTTC.

This clonotype appeared once. This may come from a read error, since a much larger clone is one base off. The J gene is TRBJ2-5, the V gene TRBV20-1; 7 nucleotides align to TRBD2. This CDR3 has 16 amino acids. J lost 4 bases, V lost 6 bases, and 17 bases had no gene match. Germline lookup yields CDR1 DFQATT and CDR2 SNEGSKA (reference sequence). The CDR3 reads CSATDRDGGFGETQYF. The CDR3 nucleotides read TGCAGTGCAACCGACCGGGACGGGGGGTTTGGAGAGACCCAGTACTTC.

Comments on this clonotype: It is likely a read error, because the conserved phenylalanine at the end of the CDR3 is missing. V is TRBV11-2 and J is TRBJ2-5; no clear D. The germline gives CDR1 SGHAT, CDR2 FQNNGV. CDR3 size: 13 residues. CDR3 residues: CANSLGIKETQYI. CDR3 bases: TGTGCCAACAGCTTAGGGATAAAAGAGACGCAGTACATC.

Remarks on this clonotype: One end of the junction does not line up with germline, which may come from a read error. The chain links TRBV4-1 to TRBJ2-1; the match to TRBD2 covers 12 bases. In germline, CDR1 is MGHRA, CDR2 YSYEKL. The CDR3 length is 17 residues. The CDR3 DNA reads as TGCGCCAGCGCGAATCCGACTAGCGGGGGCCTTTACAATAAGCAGTTCTTC. Protein sequence: CASANPTSGGLYNKQFF.

With regard to this clonotype: A junction end diverges from the germline sequence, so it may reflect a read error. The rearrangement links TRBV11-2 to TRBJ1-2; D remains unclear. CDR3 length equals 14 residues. CDR1 is SGHAT and CDR2 is FQNNGV in the germline V gene. CDR3 loop: CVSSLESGLYGYIF. Written as DNA, the CDR3 is TGTGTCAGCAGCTTGGAGTCCGGTCTCTATGGCTACATCTTC.

This clonotype is categorized as medium-sized. The chain couples TRBV11-2 to TRBJ2-3; D remains unclear. This CDR3 comprises 11 residues. CDR1 SGHAT and CDR2 FQNNGV come from the germline V gene. Trimming shortened V by 5 bases and J by 5 bases, and 5 bases separated the two germline ends. The CDR3 DNA reads TGTGCCAGCAGCGCCTTAGATACGCAGTATTTT. Protein product: CASSALDTQYF. The full variable domain, with the rest looked up from reference TRBV11-2 and TRBJ2-3, is EAGVAQSPRYKIIEKRQSVAFWCNPISGHATLYWYQQILGQGPKLLIQFQNNGVVDDSQLPKDRFSAERLKGVDSTLKIQPAKLEDSAVYLCASSALDTQYFGPGTRLTVL.

Concerning this clonotype itself: The conserved phenylalanine or tryptophan normally closing the CDR3 is absent here, so this likely arose from a read error. The chain combines TRBV6-6 with TRBJ2-3; D uncertain. V gave up 6 bases and J gave up 2 bases, with 9 bases separating them. The CDR3 length is 13 residues. The germline gives CDR1 MNHNY, CDR2 SVGAGI (reference sequence). The CDR3, as DNA: TGTGCCAGCAGGACGTCGAACACAGATACGCAGTATTTA. Translated: CASRTSNTDTQYL.

About this clonotype: The junction does not match germline at one end; this may be a read error. J is TRBJ1-2 and V is TRBV5-1; a weak D match, TRBD1 (6 bases). Germline V gene data show CDR1 as SGHRS and CDR2 as YFSETQ. There are 14 residues in the CDR3. The CDR3 sequence is CASAKLQGSYGNTF. Written as DNA, the CDR3 is TGCGCCAGCGCCAAGTTACAGGGTAGTTATGGCAACACCTTC.

This clonotype occurred many times. The chain combines TRBV12-3 or TRBV12-4 with TRBJ2-5; 13 bases match TRBD2. The CDR3 has 15 residues. Germline trimming cut 6 bases from V and 4 bases from J; bases unmatched to any gene: 5. The CDR3 DNA is TGTGCCAGCAGCCTACTAGCGGGAGGGGGAGAGACCCAGTACTTC. Translating it yields CASSLLAGGGETQYF.

A note on this clonotype: The junction shows a germline mismatch at one end, possibly a read error. The CDR3 DNA reads as TGTGCGAGCAACTCACTTACTAGCGGGCTGCAGTTCTTC. Protein sequence: CASNSLTSGLQFF. The V and J genes are TRBV11-2 and TRBJ2-1; 9 bases map to TRBD2. CDR3 length: 13 residues. The germline CDR1 and CDR2 sequences are SGHAT and FQNNGV.

This clonotype was recorded many times. Without the conserved terminal phenylalanine or tryptophan, this CDR3 likely stems from a read error. The chain uses TRBV6-2 or TRBV6-3 and TRBJ2-7; no definite D call. The CDR3 sequence is 16 residues long. Germline V lookup: CDR1 MNHEY, CDR2 SVGEGT. V lost 5 bases and J lost 2, with 19 bases in between. CDR3 sequence reads: CASSLISKGPPYEQYL. CDR3 bases: TGTGCCAGCAGTCTGATTTCGAAGGGTCCGCCCTACGAGCAGTACCTC.

This clonotype has just one count. V gene TRBV6-1 combines with J gene TRBJ2-2; D call uncertain. CDR3 length equals 15 residues. The germline gives CDR1 MNHNS, CDR2 SASEGT. The CDR3 nucleotides read TGTGGCAGGAGCGTGGGGATTTATAGCACCGGGGAGCTGTTTTTT. Its translation is CGRSVGIYSTGELFF.

Regarding this clonotype: A read error may explain this, as a much larger clone is one base away. The chain carries TRBV2 and TRBJ2-1; possible D gene TRBD2, 5 bases. CDR1 is SNHLY and CDR2 is FYNNEI in the germline V gene. The CDR3 has 15 amino acids. The ends were cut back, 9 bases at V and 0 bases at J, with 15 bases in the middle. The CDR3 sequence: CASSARGSSYNEQFF. The CDR3, as DNA: TGTGCCAGTTCGGCTAGAGGGAGCTCCTACAATGAGCAGTTCTTC.

In its sample, this clonotype was seen a few times. The junction departs from germline at one end; a sequencing error may be responsible. This chain links TRBV28 with TRBJ2-7, with D unclear. The CDR3 spans 13 residues. Germline CDR1 and CDR2: MDHEN and SYDVKM. The CDR3 loop reads CTSRSGRIYEQYF. In DNA form, the CDR3 reads TGTACCAGCAGGAGTGGACGGATCTACGAGCAGTACTTC. The whole variable domain, filled in from reference TRBV28 and TRBJ2-7, reads DVKVTQSSRYLVKRTGEKVFLECVQDMDHENMFWYRQDPGLGLRLIYFSYDVKMKEKGDIPEGYSVSREKKERFSLILESASTNQTSMYLCTSRSGRIYEQYFGPGTRLTVT.

As to this clonotype: A read error may account for a junction end that differs from germline. V usage is TRBV29-1 and J usage is TRBJ1-1; D possibly corresponds to TRBD1 (5 bases). The CDR3 totals 13 residues. Germline V gene lookup returns CDR1 SQVTM and CDR2 ANQGSEA. For the CDR3, the DNA is TGCAGCGTTGACCTCAGGGAGGGGACTGGAGCTTTCTTT. Its translation is CSVDLREGTGAFF.

The count of this clonotype is one. This may be a read error: a much more frequent sequence differs by one nucleotide. The CDR3 does not end in the conserved phenylalanine or tryptophan, so this is likely a read error. The chain employs TRBV30 and TRBJ2-7, with D possibly matching TRBD2 (7 bases). V lost 4 bases and J 5 bases, leaving 12 bases between the germline ends. The germline CDR1 and CDR2 sequences are GTSNPN and SVGIG (reference sequence). The CDR3 totals 12 residues. The CDR3 is CAWNWGGHEQYS. The DNA of the CDR3 is TGTGCCTGGAACTGGGGGGGCCACGAGCAGTACTCC.

A word on this clonotype: A read error may account for a junction end that differs from germline. The V call is TRBV6-6, the J call TRBJ2-6; a possible D gene is TRBD1 (6 bases). The CDR3 loop spans 17 amino acids. Germline V gene data show CDR1 as MNHNY and CDR2 as SVGAGI (reference sequence). The CDR3 reads CASSYFGGVSGANVLTF. CDR3 nucleotide sequence: TGTGCCAGCAGTTACTTTGGGGGCGTCTCTGGGGCTAACGTCCTGACATTC.